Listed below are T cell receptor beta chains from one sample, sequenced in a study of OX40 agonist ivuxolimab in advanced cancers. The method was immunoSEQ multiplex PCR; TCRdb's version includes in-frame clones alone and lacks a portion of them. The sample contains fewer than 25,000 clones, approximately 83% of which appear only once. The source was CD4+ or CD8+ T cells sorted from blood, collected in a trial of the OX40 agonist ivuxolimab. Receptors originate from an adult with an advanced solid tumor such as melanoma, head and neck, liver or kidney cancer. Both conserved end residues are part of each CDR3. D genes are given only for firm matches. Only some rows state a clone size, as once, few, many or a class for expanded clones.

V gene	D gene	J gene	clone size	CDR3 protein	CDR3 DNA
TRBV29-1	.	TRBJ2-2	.	CSVEILGGGTGELFF	TGCAGCGTTGAAATTTTGGGGGGCGGGACCGGGGAGCTGTTTTTT
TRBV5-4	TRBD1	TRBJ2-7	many	CASSIGTGAIEQYF	TGTGCCAGCAGCATCGGGACAGGGGCCATCGAGCAGTACTTC
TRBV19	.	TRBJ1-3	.	CASSPRDGSGNTIYF	TGTGCCAGTAGTCCACGGGACGGCTCTGGAAACACCATATATTTT
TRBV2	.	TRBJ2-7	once	CASIVVTYEQYF	TGTGCCAGCATCGTTGTTACCTACGAGCAGTACTTC
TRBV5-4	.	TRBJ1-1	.	CASSYWGNTEAFF	TGTGCCAGCAGCTACTGGGGGAACACTGAAGCTTTCTTT
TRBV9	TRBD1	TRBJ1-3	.	CASSPRTGNANTIYF	TGTGCCAGCAGCCCCCGGACAGGTAACGCGAACACCATATATTTT
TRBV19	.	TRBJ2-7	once	CASSPSSKLGYEQYF	TGTGCCAGTAGTCCCTCCTCCAAGCTCGGGTACGAGCAGTACTTC
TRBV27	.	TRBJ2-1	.	CASARGSYNEQFF	TGTGCCAGCGCCCGGGGATCCTACAATGAGCAGTTCTTC
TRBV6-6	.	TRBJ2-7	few	CASSYDSAGAKEEQYF	TGTGCCAGCAGTTACGATTCGGCGGGGGCGAAAGAAGAGCAGTACTTC
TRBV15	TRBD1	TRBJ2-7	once	CATSSPGGTGLLEQYF	TGTGCCACCAGCAGCCCCGGAGGGACAGGGCTGTTAGAGCAGTACTTC